The rows below give T cell receptor beta chains drawn from one sample of a study of OX40 agonist ivuxolimab in advanced cancers. Profiling relied on immunoSEQ multiplex PCR, and the TCRdb table lists in-frame clones only, not all of them. The sample holds roughly 80,000 clones, 90% seen once. Material: CD4+ or CD8+ T cells sorted from blood, obtained in a trial of the OX40 agonist ivuxolimab. These receptors originate from an adult with an advanced solid tumor such as melanoma, head and neck, liver or kidney cancer. CDR3s include the opening cysteine and the closing phenylalanine or tryptophan. D genes are given only for firm matches. A row's size may be missing; if present it is once, few, many or a size class.

TRBV19	NA	NA	15	TRBJ1-2	TGTGCCAGTAGTATAGGTCAGGGTCGCGACTATGGCTACACCTTC	CASSIGQGRDYGYTF
TRBV5-1	TRBD1	NA	14	TRBJ2-7	TGCGCCAGCAGTCCAGGGGGCTTTATATACGAGCAGTACTTC	CASSPGGFIYEQYF
TRBV7-9	NA	once	16	TRBJ1-4	TGTGCCAGCAGCTCAGGTTTGGGATCGGCTAATGAAAAACTGTTTTTT	CASSSGLGSANEKLFF
TRBV2	NA	NA	15	TRBJ2-7	TGTGCCAGCATGCTGGCCTTGGGTGGTAGTTACGAGCAGTACTTC	CASMLALGGSYEQYF
TRBV5-4	NA	NA	14	TRBJ1-2	TGTGCCAGCAGCTTGGGGGGGGCTATCTATGGCTACACCTTC	CASSLGGAIYGYTF
TRBV7-9	NA	NA	16	TRBJ2-2	TGTGCCAGCAGCCAACAAAAGACAGCCTACACCGGGGAGCTGTTTTTT	CASSQQKTAYTGELFF
TRBV6-5	NA	NA	13	TRBJ1-1	TGTGCCAGCAGTCCACGGTGGAACACTGAAGCTTTCTTT	CASSPRWNTEAFF
TRBV10-2	TRBD2	NA	13	TRBJ2-7	TGCGCCAGCACCCTAGCGGGAGCCGGCGAGCAGTACTTC	CASTLAGAGEQYF
TRBV2	NA	NA	16	TRBJ1-6	TGTGCCAGCATTACCGGCCTTTTGTCCTATAATTCACCCCTCCACTTT	CASITGLLSYNSPLHF
TRBV7-2	TRBD1	NA	13	TRBJ2-7	TGTGCCAGCAGCTTAGCTAGGACAGGCGAGCAGTACTTC	CASSLARTGEQYF
TRBV28	NA	NA	13	TRBJ1-2	TGTGCCAGCAGTTTATACATTTACTATGGCTACACCTTC	CASSLYIYYGYTF
TRBV6-6	NA	NA	14	TRBJ2-1	TGTGCCAGCACTGAGCAGGACACCTACAATGAGCAGTTCTTC	CASTEQDTYNEQFF
TRBV7-9	TRBD1	NA	14	TRBJ2-3	TGTGCCAGCAGCTGGGGACAGGGCACAGATACGCAGTATTTT	CASSWGQGTDTQYF
TRBV6-5	NA	once	13	TRBJ2-1	TGTGCCAGCAGGGGACAAGGGAACCATGAGCAGTTCTTC	CASRGQGNHEQFF
TRBV27	NA	NA	12	TRBJ2-5	TGTGCCAGCAGCCTGAACGGCGAGACCCAGTACTTC	CASSLNGETQYF
TRBV11-3	NA	once	15	TRBJ1-6	TGTGCCAGCAGCCCCCTCTCGGGGGCTAATTCACCCCTCCACTTT	CASSPLSGANSPLHF
TRBV5-5	NA	NA	16	TRBJ2-1	TGTGCCAGCACCAAGGCCCCTTTCGAGATGCACAGTGAGCAGTTCTTC	CASTKAPFEMHSEQFF
TRBV2	NA	NA	13	TRBJ1-3	TGTGCCAGCAGGGCAGGTGTTGGAAACACCATATATTTT	CASRAGVGNTIYF
TRBV6-5	NA	NA	15	TRBJ2-1	TGTGCCAGCAGTTACTCGGGGGGAGAGCTGAATGAGCAGTTCTTC	CASSYSGGELNEQFF
TRBV28	NA	NA	14	TRBJ1-2	TGTGCCAGCAGTAGTCCCGGGGGCGGCGGAAGCTACACCTTC	CASSSPGGGGSYTF
TRBV28	NA	NA	11	TRBJ1-5	TGTGCCAGCAGTCTAGGTCAGCCCCAGCATTTT	CASSLGQPQHF
TRBV6-6	TRBD2	NA	14	TRBJ2-7	TGTGCCAGCTGGGGACTAGCGAGTTCCTACGAGCAGTACTTC	CASWGLASSYEQYF
TRBV7-2	NA	NA	13	TRBJ2-5	TGTGCCAGCAGCTTAACGAGGGGGGAGACCCAGTACTTC	CASSLTRGETQYF
TRBV7-9	TRBD1	NA	17	TRBJ2-6	TGTGCCAGCAGCTACGGGACAGGGGGCTCTGGGGCCAACGTCCTGACTTTC	CASSYGTGGSGANVLTF
TRBV30	NA	NA	11	TRBJ1-2	TGTGCCTGGGGCTCTAACTATGGCTACACCTTC	CAWGSNYGYTF
TRBV18	TRBD1	NA	15	TRBJ1-1	TGTGCCAGCTCACCCGGGACAGGGGGCTTCACTGAAGCTTTCTTT	CASSPGTGGFTEAFF
TRBV28	NA	NA	14	TRBJ2-2	TGTGCCAGCAGTTTTGGCAGCGACACCGGGGAGCTGTTTTTT	CASSFGSDTGELFF
TRBV5-1	NA	NA	14	TRBJ2-5	TGCGCCAGCAGCTTGCGGATCGATGGGGAGACCCAGTACTTC	CASSLRIDGETQYF
TRBV11-3	TRBD1	few	14	TRBJ1-6	TGTGCCAGCAGCCGGGACAGCTATAATTCACCCCTCCACTTT	CASSRDSYNSPLHF
TRBV16	NA	NA	13	TRBJ1-1	TGTGCCAGCAGCCAATCCCCGGGACTCATACCTTTCTTT	CASSQSPGLIPFF
TRBV5-1	TRBD2	NA	15	TRBJ2-1	TGCGCCAGCAGCTTGAGCGGGGGGGAATACAATGAGCAGTTCTTC	CASSLSGGEYNEQFF
TRBV19	NA	NA	14	TRBJ2-5	TGTGTCAGTAGTATGAGCCGGATCCAAGAGACCCAGTACTTC	CVSSMSRIQETQYF
TRBV6-6	NA	NA	11	TRBJ2-7	TGTGCCAGCAGTGGGGTCGGGGAGCAGTACTTC	CASSGVGEQYF
TRBV7-9	NA	NA	14	TRBJ1-1	TGTGCCAGCAGCTTCTCGGGGCCCTACACTGAAGCTTTCTTT	CASSFSGPYTEAFF
TRBV29-1	NA	few	11	TRBJ1-1	TGCAGCGCCGCCGAGGACACTGAAGCTTTCTTT	CSAAEDTEAFF
TRBV5-6	NA	NA	14	TRBJ2-5	TGTGCCAGCAGCTCTACATTTGCCCCCAAGACCCAGTACTTC	CASSSTFAPKTQYF
TRBV9	TRBD2	NA	13	TRBJ2-1	TGTGCCAGCAGCGTTAACCGGGAGGGTGAGCAGTTCTTC	CASSVNREGEQFF
TRBV5-6	TRBD1	NA	15	TRBJ2-2	TGTGCCAGCAGGGCTCACAGGGGAGCGGCCGGGGAGCTGTTTTTT	CASRAHRGAAGELFF
TRBV19	TRBD1	NA	16	TRBJ1-5	TGTGCCAGTAGTCCCCGCGGGACAGGTCTTTTCGGGCCCCAGCATTTT	CASSPRGTGLFGPQHF
TRBV7-2	TRBD2	NA	15	TRBJ2-5	TGTGCCAGCAGCTTAGTTCTAGCGGAGCAAGAGACCCAGTACTTC	CASSLVLAEQETQYF
TRBV7-2	NA	NA	14	TRBJ2-1	TGTGCCAGCAGCTTGGGAGGCTCCTACAATGAGCAGTTCTTC	CASSLGGSYNEQFF
TRBV27	NA	NA	15	TRBJ2-1	TGTGCCAGCAGCGTCCCCTCGCGCTCCTACAATGAGCAGTTCTTC	CASSVPSRSYNEQFF
TRBV6-1	TRBD2	few	16	TRBJ2-5	TGTGCCAGCAGTGAGTTGCGGGGGGGCCTTGGGGAGACCCAGTACTTC	CASSELRGGLGETQYF
TRBV9	NA	few	13	TRBJ1-1	TGTGCCAGCAGCTCCCAGATGGACACTGAAGCTTTCTTT	CASSSQMDTEAFF
TRBV6-4	TRBD2	NA	14	TRBJ2-3	TGTGCCAGCAGTTCCGGCGGGAGTACAGATACGCAGTATTTT	CASSSGGSTDTQYF
TRBV5-6	TRBD2	NA	14	TRBJ2-3	TGTGCCAGCGGACTAGCGGGAACCACAGATACGCAGTATTTT	CASGLAGTTDTQYF
TRBV7-8	NA	NA	15	TRBJ2-2	TGTGCCAGCAGCTCTCCATTACTCAACACCGGGGAGCTGTTTTTT	CASSSPLLNTGELFF
TRBV27	NA	once	14	TRBJ1-2	TGTGCCAGCAGTCCCAATAGCAGGGGTGGGGGCTACACCTTC	CASSPNSRGGGYTF
TRBV5-2	NA	NA	17	TRBJ2-6	TGTGCCAGCAAGAGCTTCGGAGAGCAAAGTCGGGCCAACGTCCTGACTTTC	CASKSFGEQSRANVLTF
TRBV7-8	NA	NA	14	TRBJ2-7	TGTGCCAGCAGCTTAAATGTCGGCTCCTACGAGCAGTACTTC	CASSLNVGSYEQYF
TRBV9	NA	NA	15	TRBJ2-6	TGTGCCAGCAGCGTAGGCCACTCTGGGGCCAACGTCCTGACTTTC	CASSVGHSGANVLTF
TRBV15	NA	NA	13	TRBJ2-1	TGTGCCACCAGCAGAGATCTCGCGGAGAAGCAGTTCTTC	CATSRDLAEKQFF
TRBV19	NA	NA	13	TRBJ1-1	TGTGCCAGTACCCAAACGGGGGGGACTGAAGCTTTCTTT	CASTQTGGTEAFF
TRBV27	NA	NA	13	TRBJ2-7	TGTGCCAGCAGTTTGAAGTCGGTCTACGAGCAGTACTTC	CASSLKSVYEQYF
TRBV18	TRBD2	NA	16	TRBJ2-5	TGTGCCAGCTCTCAACTAGCGGGGGGCCGCCAAGAGACCCAGTACTTC	CASSQLAGGRQETQYF
TRBV7-9	TRBD1	NA	14	TRBJ1-2	TGTGCCAGCAGCTTAGCGGGACAGGGGTATGGCTACACCTTC	CASSLAGQGYGYTF
TRBV2	TRBD2	NA	15	TRBJ2-1	TGTGCCAGCAGTGTCGCGGTCGGGGGGGGGAATGAGCAGTTCTTC	CASSVAVGGGNEQFF